The following is a T cell receptor (beta chain) sequence with its context. This sample stems from a study of blood T cell repertoires in COVID-19. Study-wide background: COVID-19 samples from acute and convalescent phases originated in the United States, Italy and Spain. Nucleic acid was either cDNA or gDNA, and it came from T cells, B-cell-depleted T cells, or PBMCs.

The CDR3 extends over 12 amino acids. CDR1 and CDR2 (germline): SQVTM, ANQGSEA. V was pared by 1 base and J by 1 base, with 4 bases between. In the original analysis: Estimation of nucleated cell counts was performed using reference gene primer amplification. Method: immunoSEQ multiplex PCR; TCRdb's copy keeps in-frame clones and lacks some. Clone size and V and J calls were adopted from that table, with D and trimming inferred from the DNA. The repertoire holds about 78,000 clones, with around 91% as singletons. Specimen: peripheral blood. This receptor was obtained from a woman aged 80 or over with active or convalescent COVID-19. The J gene is TRBJ1-1, the V gene TRBV29-1; no reliable D call. CDR3 nucleotides: TGCAGCGTTGAAGCCCAGAACACTGAAGCTTTCTTT. It codes for CSVEAQNTEAFF.